This T cell receptor beta chain was documented in a study of cytomegalovirus exposure and HLA in healthy donors. Study-wide results and limits: What a later analysis showed was that several of the most significant clusters appeared linked to common viral pathogens. A later analysis found most CMV-associated TCR beta chains apparently HLA-restricted.

Notes on this clone: Its antigen is unidentified.

V was clipped by 0 bases and J by 2 bases, with 11 bases between them. The CDR3 is 15 amino acids. CDR1 and CDR2 from the germline V gene are LGHNA and YSLEER. It was with 60 Vbeta and 13 Jbeta primers that the PCR ran. Produced via immunoSEQ multiplex PCR; TCRdb's table is partial and in-frame only. The sample yields around 63,000 clones, of which the top ten take up approximately 1.8%. This clonotype originated in a woman aged 25 to 45 in good health and CMV-seronegative. The rearrangement joins TRBV4-3 to TRBJ2-7, with D possibly TRBD1 on 5 matching bases. Sequenced sample: PBMCs. The CDR3 loop reads CASSQEGAITYEQYF. CDR3 coding DNA: TGCGCCAGCAGCCAAGAAGGGGCCATTACCTACGAGCAGTACTTC.